This record concerns one TCR beta chain sequence. The authors' processing: Amplification from reference gene primers served as the basis for estimated nucleated cell counts. Profiling relied on immunoSEQ multiplex PCR, and the TCRdb table lists in-frame clones only, not all of them. V, J and clone size derive from that table, while D and trimming were established from the DNA sequence. The sample lists 150,000 to 200,000 clones, roughly 90% occurring once. This record comes from a study of blood T cell repertoires in COVID-19. Study information: Acute and convalescent COVID-19 samples came from the United States, Italy and Spain. PBMCs, B-cell-depleted T cells, or T cells provided the cDNA or gDNA that made up the material.

In germline, CDR1 is SNHLY, CDR2 FYNNEI. CDR3 size: 15 residues. V lost 6 bases, J lost 6 bases, and 18 bases lay in between. This clonotype was obtained from a woman in her seventies with acute or convalescent COVID-19. The chain is built from TRBV2 and TRBJ1-5; weak D call: TRBD1 (5 bases). Sequenced input: peripheral blood. The CDR3 sequence: CASRPGLLFGQPQHF. Written as DNA, the CDR3 is TGTGCCAGCAGGCCGGGACTGCTTTTCGGTCAGCCCCAGCATTTT.